These T cell receptor beta chains were read from a single sample in a study of OX40 agonist ivuxolimab in advanced cancers. The table came from immunoSEQ multiplex PCR; TCRdb's copy has only in-frame clones and leaves some out. The data contain some 50,000 clones, around 88% of them seen just once; the ten biggest clones take up roughly 15%. The source material was CD4+ or CD8+ T cells sorted from blood, sampled in a trial of the OX40 agonist ivuxolimab. Every receptor here comes from an adult with an advanced solid tumor such as melanoma, head and neck, liver or kidney cancer. CDR3s leave out the opening cysteine and the closing phenylalanine or tryptophan. Part of the rows lack a size; the others show once, few, many or a class for expanded clones.

abundance,v_gene,j_gene,CDR3aa
.,TRBV5-1,TRBJ2-7,ASGTGPTIYEQY
.,TRBV21-1,TRBJ2-1,ASSKDAGRESYNEQF
once,TRBV7-3,TRBJ2-2,ASSLNRPENTGELF
.,TRBV19,TRBJ2-1,ASSGRRGDYNEQF
.,TRBV11-2,TRBJ1-1,ASSLAWGLEAF
.,TRBV4-1,TRBJ1-2,ASSQTPRFGDYGYT
many,TRBV10-1,TRBJ2-3,ASSSGSKDTQY
.,TRBV6-6,TRBJ2-1,ASSYSKGGSLRREF
.,TRBV2,TRBJ2-7,ASSEEGLRTYEQY
few,TRBV27,TRBJ1-2,ASSLLGGQGAWGYT
.,TRBV2,TRBJ2-1,ASSGGLAGVNEQF
.,TRBV29-1,TRBJ1-4,STAWGAELF
.,TRBV6-6,TRBJ1-1,ASRAGREFEAF
.,TRBV7-9,TRBJ2-7,ASQEEANYEQY
.,TRBV6-5,TRBJ1-4,ASSFQGGGNEKLF
.,TRBV2,TRBJ1-2,ASSLDRGYT
.,TRBV5-1,TRBJ2-3,ASSRTGTDTQY
.,TRBV4-1,TRBJ2-1,ASSQETGDRGVNEQF
.,TRBV5-1,TRBJ2-3,ASSLTGTGTDTQY
.,TRBV10-2,TRBJ2-7,ASRASGQFFHEQY
.,TRBV7-3,TRBJ1-1,ASSFQMNTEAF
.,TRBV28,TRBJ2-3,ASSFPERETGTDTQY
.,TRBV28,TRBJ2-3,ASSAIGGGDTQY
.,TRBV2,TRBJ1-4,ASSQDRTTNEKLF
few,TRBV15,.,ATSRGLEIPEQY
.,TRBV9,TRBJ2-1,AIRGPGQF
.,TRBV28,TRBJ2-4,ASSLTGSSKNIQY
.,TRBV30,TRBJ1-3,AWRDNRNTIY
.,TRBV27,TRBJ1-1,ASRVGGGGTEAF
.,TRBV7-9,TRBJ2-2,ASSTGTVTGELF
.,TRBV5-4,TRBJ2-5,ASSLNLAGGQETQY
.,TRBV23-1,TRBJ1-1,ASSYRGQNTEAF
.,TRBV7-9,TRBJ1-5,ASSFGGTGSQPQH
.,TRBV20-1,TRBJ2-1,SARKVNEQF
.,TRBV7-9,TRBJ2-7,ASSLGRTSGTREQY
.,TRBV19,TRBJ1-4,ASSIVARKINEKLF
.,TRBV5-1,TRBJ2-2,ASSLIRGLGNTGELF
.,TRBV5-1,TRBJ2-5,ASSLGAGQETQY
.,TRBV2,TRBJ1-2,ASNKDPSGYT
.,TRBV6-5,TRBJ1-4,ASSYSLGGTEKLF
.,TRBV4-1,TRBJ1-6,ASSHNRDRGYSPLH
.,TRBV5-4,TRBJ2-7,ASSLGGEPYEQY
.,TRBV6-6,TRBJ1-2,ASSYSIGYT
.,TRBV6-1,TRBJ2-5,ASSARTGHQETQY
.,TRBV27,TRBJ2-2,ASSLDSMALASWPHTGELF
.,TRBV6-1,TRBJ1-3,ATSAGGFAKNTIY
.,TRBV7-9,TRBJ2-1,ASSWQRASYNEQF
once,TRBV15,TRBJ2-1,ATSRELIIGLAGGRYNEQF
.,TRBV5-1,TRBJ2-1,ASSLGGSTYNEQF
once,TRBV11-1,TRBJ2-7,ASSWRGAASYEQY
.,TRBV6-1,TRBJ1-3,ASRISTSGNTIY
.,TRBV5-6,TRBJ2-5,ASSLFLLAGGSETQY
once,TRBV7-9,TRBJ1-2,ASRHAGGVYGYT
.,TRBV30,TRBJ2-2,AHPRRGAAGELF
.,TRBV5-6,TRBJ1-5,ASSGQRRNQPQH
.,TRBV27,TRBJ2-5,ASSPHSPWTGYAEETQY
once,TRBV6-6,TRBJ2-7,ASTNSGTGASEQY
.,TRBV7-9,TRBJ2-4,ASQPGQGGIQY
.,TRBV27,TRBJ1-5,ASSLRGAGQPQH
.,TRBV5-8,TRBJ2-6,ASSRWALSFGANVLT